These 8 T cell receptor beta chains came from one sample sequenced in a study of blood T cell repertoires in COVID-19. Repertoires were generated with immunoSEQ multiplex PCR, while TCRdb's copy carries only in-frame clones and drops some. The sample gives about 64,000 clones, around 73% of which show up once; about 14% is in the top ten. Material: peripheral blood. Receptors originate from a man in his sixties with COVID-19, enrolled during active disease.

Relative to its sample, this clone is medium-sized. The rearrangement joins TRBV4-2 to TRBJ2-1; weak D call: TRBD2 (6 bases). Trimming pared 5 bases from V and 8 bases from J, leaving 34 bases between. Germline V gene data show CDR1 as LGHNA and CDR2 as YNFKEQ. CDR3 length equals 20 residues. The CDR3 coding sequence is TGTGCCAGCAGCGGACACCGGGACTCAGTCTCGTGGGGGGATTCCGATGAGCAGTTCTTC. Protein: CASSGHRDSVSWGDSDEQFF.

This clone was found once. This chain uses TRBV21-1 with TRBJ1-5; the DNA was not used to check the table's D call, TRBD1. TRBV21-1 represents a pseudogene. The CDR3 has 16 amino acids. CDR3 protein: CASSKGGQDGNQPQHF. Written as DNA, the CDR3 is TGTGCCAGCAGCAAAGGAGGACAGGATGGCAATCAGCCCCAGCATTTT.

The chain uses TRBV16 and TRBJ1-6; TRBD1 might be the D (5 bases). This CDR3 region has 16 residues. The ends were cut back, 0 bases at V and 7 bases at J, with 13 bases in the middle. Germline V gives CDR1 KGHSY, CDR2 FQNENV. The DNA of the CDR3 is TGTGCCAGCAGCCAATCCAGTGGGGGGAACAATTCACCCCTCCACTTT. Its protein is CASSQSSGGNNSPLHF.

This clone was picked up one time. The chain joins TRBV27 to TRBJ2-3; 7 bases align to TRBD2. The germline CDR1 and CDR2 sequences are MNHEY and SMNVEV (reference sequence). V shed 6 bases, J shed 1 base, and the junction held 7 bases outside the gene matches. This CDR3 spans 15 amino acids. CDR3 sequence: CASRGLGGGTDTQYF. As DNA, the CDR3 is TGTGCCAGCAGAGGACTGGGAGGGGGCACAGATACGCAGTATTTT.

This chain uses TRBV7-9 with TRBJ2-1, with 9 nucleotides matching TRBD1. The CDR3 contains 19 residues. Germline assignment: CDR1 SEHNR and CDR2 FQNEAQ (reference sequence). The V gene end was trimmed by 2 bases and the J gene end by 1 base; junction bases not matched to a gene: 12. The CDR3 DNA is TGTGCCAGCAGCTTACGGGGCATACAGGGACAGGGATCCTACAATGAGCAGTTCTTC. Translation gives CASSLRGIQGQGSYNEQFF.

This clone showed up just a few times. V gene TRBV7-9 combines with J gene TRBJ1-2, with D possibly TRBD1 on 6 matching bases. The ends were cut back, 1 base at V and 4 bases at J, with 22 bases in the middle. The CDR3 loop spans 18 amino acids. The germline V gene has CDR1 SEHNR and CDR2 FQNEAQ (reference sequence). The CDR3, as DNA: TGTGCCAGCAGCTTAGGCGTCACTCCTTTACAGGGACCCTATGGCTACACCTTC. This translates into CASSLGVTPLQGPYGYTF.

The J gene is TRBJ1-1, the V gene TRBV6-5; D remains unclear. Trimming left V 4 bases short and J 1 base short, with 7 bases between. In germline, CDR1 is MNHEY, CDR2 SVGAGI. CDR3 length: 13 residues. Written as DNA, the CDR3 is TGTGCCAGCAGTTGGCGGGGGAACACTGAAGCTTTCTTT. Residues: CASSWRGNTEAFF.

This clone was seen a handful of times. This chain joins TRBV9 and TRBJ2-1; a possible D gene is TRBD1 (5 bases). The CDR3 has 13 amino acids. Trimming left V 1 base short and J 8 bases short, with 10 bases between. Germline loops: CDR1 SGDLS, CDR2 YYNGEE. CDR3 nucleotide sequence: TGTGCCAGCAGCGTAATAGGGGCGCATGAGCAGTTCTTC. Its translation: CASSVIGAHEQFF.